The 11 T cell receptor beta chains given below trace back to one sample, sequenced in a study of long-term antiretroviral therapy in people with HIV. Investigators performed immunoSEQ version v3.0 at survey level. Method: immunoSEQ multiplex PCR; TCRdb's copy keeps in-frame clones and lacks some. The sample comprises more than 35,000 clones, 70% to 90% of which are singletons, and roughly a tenth rests with the top ten. The sequences come from unsorted PBMCs, collected 2.2 years after starting antiretroviral therapy. The source of these receptors is a man aged 18 to 30 with HIV.

The J gene is TRBJ1-1, the V gene TRBV9, with D maybe TRBD1 (5 bases). V shed 4 bases and J shed 5 bases, with 18 bases lying between them. Germline assignment: CDR1 SGDLS and CDR2 YYNGEE. The CDR3 consists of 15 residues. The CDR3 DNA follows: TGTGCCAGCAGCCCCACAGGCGCGAGTTTAACTGAAGCTTTCTTT. This gives the protein CASSPTGASLTEAFF.

The V call is TRBV5-4, the J call TRBJ2-7, with 7 bases fitting TRBD1. J was trimmed by 2 bases and V by 6 bases; bases with no gene match: 8. Germline V lookup: CDR1 SGHNT, CDR2 YYREEE (reference sequence). The CDR3 contains 14 residues. The CDR3 sequence is CASKRQGETYEQYF. The CDR3 coding sequence is TGTGCCAGCAAACGACAGGGCGAGACCTACGAGCAGTACTTC.

The chain combines TRBV29-1 with TRBJ2-7; no definite D call. The germline V and J ends were trimmed by 4 bases and 1 base, with 20 bases remaining between them. The CDR3 loop spans 16 amino acids. CDR1 is SQVTM and CDR2 is ANQGSEA in the germline V gene. Here the CDR3 reads CSVALTPINPSYEQYF. CDR3 coding DNA: TGCAGCGTTGCGCTCACCCCCATTAACCCATCCTACGAGCAGTACTTC.

The chain employs TRBV11-3 and TRBJ1-6, with D uncertain. The germline gives CDR1 SGHNT, CDR2 YENEEA. This CDR3 region has 14 residues. V lost 9 bases and J 0 bases, leaving 9 bases between the germline ends. Here the CDR3 DNA reads TGTGCCAGTGAACGGAGCTCCTATAATTCACCCCTCCACTTT. Translation gives CASERSSYNSPLHF.

The rearrangement uses TRBV10-3 and TRBJ2-5; no definite D call. The CDR3 runs to 15 residues. CDR1 is ENHRY and CDR2 is SYGVKD in the germline V gene. V was pared by 0 bases and J by 1 base, with 9 bases between. CDR3 DNA: TGTGCCATCAGTGAGTCGAGACAACCCCAAGAGACCCAGTACTTC. Amino acid sequence: CAISESRQPQETQYF.

This clone was recorded a few times. This sequence joins TRBV27 and TRBJ2-7, with TRBD2 identical over 12 bases. Trimming at V came to 4 bases and at J to 6 bases, leaving 7 bases not matched to a gene. Germline-derived CDR1 and CDR2 are MNHEY and SMNVEV (reference sequence). This CDR3 has 15 residues. The CDR3 DNA is TGTGCCAGCAGTTCCTGGACTAGCGGGAACAGCGAGCAGTACTTC. Its protein is CASSSWTSGNSEQYF.

This clone is a singleton in its sample. The rearrangement links TRBV5-1 to TRBJ1-4, with D maybe TRBD1 (5 bases). Trimming took off 0 bases at V and 4 bases at J, with 7 bases between the two ends. The CDR3 runs 14 residues. Germline loops: CDR1 SGHRS, CDR2 YFSETQ. CDR3 bases: TGCGCCAGCAGCTTGGGACAGCTTAATGAAAAACTGTTTTTT. This gives the protein CASSLGQLNEKLFF.

This clone ranks as medium-sized. The gene calls are TRBV19 and TRBJ2-7; no reliable D call. The CDR3 runs 13 residues. Trimming removed 5 bases from V and 5 bases from J, with 13 bases in between. Germline assignment: CDR1 LNHDA and CDR2 SQIVND (reference sequence). The CDR3 here is CASSPGLGNEQYF. CDR3 nucleotide sequence: TGTGCCAGTAGTCCAGGTCTCGGAAACGAGCAGTACTTC.

The chain combines TRBV30 with TRBJ1-1; D is ambiguous. This CDR3 has 11 amino acids. Germline CDR1 is GTSNPN and CDR2 is SVGIG (reference sequence). V was shortened by 2 bases and J by 8 bases, with 9 bases between the two germline ends. The CDR3 loop reads CAWSSPREAFF. CDR3 nucleotide sequence: TGTGCCTGGAGTTCCCCCAGAGAAGCTTTCTTT. Filled out from reference TRBV30 and TRBJ1-1, the complete variable domain reads SQTIHQWPATLVQPVGSPLSLECTVEGTSNPNLYWYRQAAGRGLQLLFYSVGIGQISSEVPQNLSASRPQDRQFILSSKKLLLSDSGFYLCAWSSPREAFFGQGTRLTVV.

The chain links TRBV28 to TRBJ1-2; no clear D. V lost 8 bases and J 2 bases, leaving 15 bases between the germline ends. CDR1 and CDR2 from the germline V gene are MDHEN and SYDVKM. The CDR3 has 14 residues. The CDR3 coding sequence is TGTGCCAGCCTTGACGGACCCTTGAACTATGGCTACACCTTC. Translated: CASLDGPLNYGYTF.

The chain has TRBV30 and TRBJ2-5; 8 bases are shared with TRBD2. V was pared by 1 base and J by 2 bases, with 6 bases of the junction left unmatched. There are 15 residues in the CDR3. CDR1 and CDR2 (germline): GTSNPN, SVGIG (reference sequence). The CDR3: CAWSDKAGAQETQYF. The CDR3, as DNA: TGTGCCTGGAGTGATAAAGCGGGGGCTCAAGAGACCCAGTACTTC. Combining the CDR3 with reference TRBV30 and TRBJ2-5 gives the whole variable domain SQTIHQWPATLVQPVGSPLSLECTVEGTSNPNLYWYRQAAGRGLQLLFYSVGIGQISSEVPQNLSASRPQDRQFILSSKKLLLSDSGFYLCAWSDKAGAQETQYFGPGTRLLVL.